The source of this T cell receptor (beta chain) is a study of T cells after yellow fever vaccination. Notes on the study in general: Most clones from primary vaccination were detected again post-booster (about 95% CD4, around 88% CD8). There was a possibility that FACS-sorted repertoires contained abundant clonotypes contaminating from the bulk population. Only a small proportion of the clonotypes turned up in both the CD4 and the CD8 compartments, likely arising from convergent recombination.

Concerning this clonotype: Its antigen is undetermined.

Losses at the gene ends were 5 bases for V and 7 bases for J; bases not matched to a gene: 19. This CDR3 has 18 amino acids. Germline CDR1 reads SGHVS; CDR2 reads FQNEAQ. Making TCR cDNA involved 5'RACE template switching, which added UMIs and a universal primer site. TCRdb independently ran MiXCR on the 5' RACE reads; one entry per CDR3 protein. The sample yields more than 95,000 distinct CDR3 sequences, 6.5% to 8% seen once. The receptor was derived from a man aged 18 to 29 who received the YFV17D yellow fever vaccine. This rearrangement joins TRBV7-8 to TRBJ2-2; 7 bases align to TRBD1. Sequencing used CD4+ T cells sorted from PBMCs, obtained more than 8 days after the first yellow fever vaccination. CDR3 residues: CASSPRDGSGGRGGELFF. For the CDR3, the DNA is TGTGCCAGCAGCCCGAGAGATGGGTCAGGGGGTCGTGGCGGGGAGCTGTTTTTT.